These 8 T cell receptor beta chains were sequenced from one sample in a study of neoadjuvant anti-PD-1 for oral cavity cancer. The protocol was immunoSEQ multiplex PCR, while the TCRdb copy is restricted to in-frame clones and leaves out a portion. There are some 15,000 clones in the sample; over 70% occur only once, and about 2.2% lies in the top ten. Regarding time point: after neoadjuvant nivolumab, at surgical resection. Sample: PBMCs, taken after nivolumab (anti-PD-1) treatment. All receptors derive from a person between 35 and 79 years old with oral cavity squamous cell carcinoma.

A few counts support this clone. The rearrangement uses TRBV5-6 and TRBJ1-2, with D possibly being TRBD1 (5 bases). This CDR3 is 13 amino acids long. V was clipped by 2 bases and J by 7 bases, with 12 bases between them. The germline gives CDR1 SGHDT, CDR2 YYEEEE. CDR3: CASSFPGMAGYTF. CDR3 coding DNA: TGTGCCAGCAGCTTCCCAGGGATGGCTGGCTACACCTTC.

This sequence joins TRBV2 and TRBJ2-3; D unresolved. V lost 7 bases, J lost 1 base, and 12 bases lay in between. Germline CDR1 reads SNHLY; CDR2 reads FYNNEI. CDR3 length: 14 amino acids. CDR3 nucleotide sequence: TGTGCCAGCAAATTAGGATTCCGCACAGATACGCAGTATTTT. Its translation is CASKLGFRTDTQYF.

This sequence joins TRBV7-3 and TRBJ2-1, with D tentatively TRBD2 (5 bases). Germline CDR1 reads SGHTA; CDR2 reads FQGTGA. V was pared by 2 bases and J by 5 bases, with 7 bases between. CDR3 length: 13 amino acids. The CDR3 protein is CASSLAGDNEQFF. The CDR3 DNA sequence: TGTGCCAGCAGCTTAGCCGGGGACAATGAGCAGTTCTTC.

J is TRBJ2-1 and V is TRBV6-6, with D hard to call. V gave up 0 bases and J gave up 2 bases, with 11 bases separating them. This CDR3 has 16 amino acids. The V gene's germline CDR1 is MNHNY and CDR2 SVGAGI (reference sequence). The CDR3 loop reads CASSYSRRITYNEQFF. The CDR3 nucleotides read TGTGCCAGCAGTTACTCGAGGCGGATTACCTACAATGAGCAGTTCTTC.

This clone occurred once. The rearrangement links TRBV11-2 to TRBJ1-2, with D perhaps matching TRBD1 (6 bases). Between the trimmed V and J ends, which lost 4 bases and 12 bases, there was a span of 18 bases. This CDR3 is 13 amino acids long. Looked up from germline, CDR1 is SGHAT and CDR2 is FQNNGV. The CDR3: CASSYQGTPPNTF. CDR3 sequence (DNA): TGTGCCAGCAGCTACCAGGGGACCCCTCCGAACACCTTC.

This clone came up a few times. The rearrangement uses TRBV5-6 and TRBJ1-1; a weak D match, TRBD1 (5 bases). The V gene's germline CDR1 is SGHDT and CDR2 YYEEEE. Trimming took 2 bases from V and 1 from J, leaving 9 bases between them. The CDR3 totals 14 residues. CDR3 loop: CASSFVGQNTEAFF. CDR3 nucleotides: TGTGCCAGCAGCTTCGTGGGGCAGAACACTGAAGCTTTCTTT.

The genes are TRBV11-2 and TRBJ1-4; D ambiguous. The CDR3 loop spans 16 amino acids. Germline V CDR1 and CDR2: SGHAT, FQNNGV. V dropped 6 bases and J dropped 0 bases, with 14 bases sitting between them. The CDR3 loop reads CASRQQPGTTNEKLFF. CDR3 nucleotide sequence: TGTGCCAGCAGACAACAGCCGGGTACAACTAATGAAAAACTGTTTTTT.

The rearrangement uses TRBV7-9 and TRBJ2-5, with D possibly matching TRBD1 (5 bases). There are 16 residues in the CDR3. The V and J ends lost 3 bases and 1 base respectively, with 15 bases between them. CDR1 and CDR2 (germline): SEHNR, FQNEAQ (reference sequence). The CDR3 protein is CASSFSQGSGQETQYF. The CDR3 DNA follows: TGTGCCAGCAGCTTTTCTCAGGGTAGTGGCCAAGAGACCCAGTACTTC.